This TCR beta chain was recovered during a study of blood T cell repertoires in COVID-19. For the study at large: Some COVID-19 samples were acute and others convalescent; all came from the United States, Italy and Spain. Sample material is recorded as cDNA or gDNA derived from T cells, B-cell-depleted T cells, or PBMCs.

Only one count was recorded for this clone. As originally analysed: Nucleated cell number was recorded as an estimate derived from reference gene primer amplification. Generated by immunoSEQ multiplex PCR, the TCRdb table keeps only in-frame clones and is missing some. D and trimming come from the DNA, and the V and J calls and clone size come from that table. Of 410,000 or so clones listed, 89% are singletons. Patients from Seattle were sampled longitudinally, starting during active infection. CDR1 is LGHNT, CDR2 FRNRAP, per germline. CDR3 length: 13 amino acids. Trimming removed 7 bases from V and 6 bases from J, with 16 bases in between.

The TCR originated in a woman between 35 and 50 years old with COVID-19, enrolled during active disease. The rearrangement uses TRBV12-5 and TRBJ2-7; possible D gene TRBD1, 6 bases. Sequencing used peripheral blood. DNA for the CDR3: TGTGCTAGTGCTTATCAGGGGTATCGCGAGCAGTACTTC. Protein sequence: CASAYQGYREQYF.